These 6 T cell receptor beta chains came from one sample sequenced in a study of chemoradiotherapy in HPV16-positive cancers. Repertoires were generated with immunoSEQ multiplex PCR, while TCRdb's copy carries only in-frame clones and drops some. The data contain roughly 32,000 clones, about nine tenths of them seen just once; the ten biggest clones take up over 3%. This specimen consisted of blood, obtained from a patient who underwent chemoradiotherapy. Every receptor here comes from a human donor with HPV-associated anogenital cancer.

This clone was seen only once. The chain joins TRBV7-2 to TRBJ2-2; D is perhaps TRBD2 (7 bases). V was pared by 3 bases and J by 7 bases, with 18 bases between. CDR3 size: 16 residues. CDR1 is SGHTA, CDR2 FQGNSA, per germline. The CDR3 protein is CASSFWGAGADGELFF. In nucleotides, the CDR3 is TGTGCCAGCAGCTTCTGGGGGGCGGGAGCGGACGGGGAGCTGTTTTTT.

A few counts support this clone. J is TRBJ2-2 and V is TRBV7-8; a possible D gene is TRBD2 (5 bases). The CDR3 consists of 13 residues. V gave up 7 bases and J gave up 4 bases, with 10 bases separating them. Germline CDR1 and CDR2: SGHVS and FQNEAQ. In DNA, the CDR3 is TGTGCCAGCACCCTGGACTCCACCGGGGAGCTGTTTTTT. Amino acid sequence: CASTLDSTGELFF. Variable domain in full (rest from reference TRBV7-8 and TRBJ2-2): GAGVSQSPRYKVAKRGQDVALRCDPISGHVSLFWYQQALGQGPEFLTYFQNEAQLDKSGLPSDRFFAERPEGSVSTLKIQRTQQEDSAVYLCASTLDSTGELFFGEGSRLTVL.

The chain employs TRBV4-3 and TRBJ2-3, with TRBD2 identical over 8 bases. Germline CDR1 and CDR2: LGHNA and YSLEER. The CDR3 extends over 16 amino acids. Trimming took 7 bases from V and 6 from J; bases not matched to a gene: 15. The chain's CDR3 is CASKETLGGAWDTQYF. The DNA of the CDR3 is TGCGCCAGCAAGGAGACCCTCGGGGGGGCCTGGGATACGCAGTATTTT.

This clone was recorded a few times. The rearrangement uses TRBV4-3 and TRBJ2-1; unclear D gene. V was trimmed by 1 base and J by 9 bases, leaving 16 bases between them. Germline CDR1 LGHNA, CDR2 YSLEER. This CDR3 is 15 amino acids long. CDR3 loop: CASSQGSGSLPEQFF. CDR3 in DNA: TGCGCCAGCAGCCAAGGGTCAGGCTCTCTTCCTGAGCAGTTCTTC.

This CDR3 reads CARSWIGDYGYTF. CDR3 in DNA: TGTGCCAGAAGCTGGATTGGGGACTATGGCTACACCTTC. The V call is TRBV5-3, the J call TRBJ1-2, with D hard to call. TRBV5-3 is marked as an open reading frame, function uncertain. The CDR3 has 13 residues. V was cut by 3 bases and J by 3 bases, with 9 bases left in between.

The CDR3: CATSRVEEGDTEAFF. In DNA, the CDR3 is TGTGCCACCAGCAGAGTAGAGGAGGGGGACACTGAAGCTTTCTTT. The chain combines TRBV15 with TRBJ1-1, with D maybe TRBD1 (6 bases). This CDR3 contains 15 residues. With 1 base removed from V and 3 bases from J, the gap between germline ends came to 12 bases. Germline CDR1 reads LNHNV; CDR2 reads YYDKDF (reference sequence).